Listed below are T cell receptor beta chains from one sample, sequenced in a study of cytomegalovirus exposure and HLA in healthy donors. The assay was immunoSEQ multiplex PCR, and TCRdb's table has in-frame clones only and misses some. The table includes about 180,000 clones, around 80% detected once. The source material was PBMCs. The receptors derive from a woman younger than 45 in good health and CMV-seropositive. The CDR3 runs from the conserved cysteine through the conserved F or W. Each record gives: clone size, V gene, J gene, D gene, CDR3 DNA, CDR3 protein. A D gene is named only where the DNA matches it firmly. Clone size is given for some rows only: seen once, a few or many times, or a class if the clone is expanded.

clone size: NA; V gene: TRBV20-1; J gene: TRBJ1-4; D gene: NA; CDR3 DNA: TGCAGTGCTAGTGAGGGTGAAAAACTGTTTTTT; CDR3 protein: CSASEGEKLFF
clone size: NA; V gene: TRBV9; J gene: TRBJ2-2; D gene: NA; CDR3 DNA: TGTGCCAGCAGCGTAGGCCAGGTTGGGGGGGAGCTGTTTTTT; CDR3 protein: CASSVGQVGGELFF
clone size: few; V gene: TRBV5-1; J gene: TRBJ2-1; D gene: TRBD2; CDR3 DNA: TGCGCCAGCGCGCGAAGCGGGGGGACCTACAATGAGCAGTTCTTC; CDR3 protein: CASARSGGTYNEQFF
clone size: NA; V gene: TRBV9; J gene: TRBJ2-5; D gene: TRBD1; CDR3 DNA: TGTGCCAGCAGCGGAGGGGGGGACAGGGGGCGAGAGACCCAGTACTTC; CDR3 protein: CASSGGGDRGRETQYF
clone size: NA; V gene: TRBV4-1; J gene: TRBJ1-2; D gene: TRBD1; CDR3 DNA: TGCGCCAGCAGCCATTGGACAGGGCTTCCTGGCTACACCTTC; CDR3 protein: CASSHWTGLPGYTF
clone size: few; V gene: TRBV15; J gene: TRBJ1-6; D gene: NA; CDR3 DNA: TGTGCCACCAGCAGGGGCAATTCACCCCTCCACTTT; CDR3 protein: CATSRGNSPLHF
clone size: NA; V gene: TRBV6-6; J gene: TRBJ1-5; D gene: TRBD1; CDR3 DNA: TGTGCCAGCAATCCAACAGGGGGCGAGGGTCAGCCCCAGCATTTT; CDR3 protein: CASNPTGGEGQPQHF
clone size: NA; V gene: TRBV7-9; J gene: TRBJ1-2; D gene: TRBD1; CDR3 DNA: TGTGCCAGCAGCTTCGGGGGGACAGGGAGATATGGCTACACCTTC; CDR3 protein: CASSFGGTGRYGYTF
clone size: NA; V gene: TRBV27; J gene: TRBJ1-4; D gene: NA; CDR3 DNA: TGTGCCAGCAGGCCAGTGGCAACTAATGAAAAACTGTTTTTT; CDR3 protein: CASRPVATNEKLFF
clone size: NA; V gene: TRBV11-2; J gene: TRBJ1-6; D gene: TRBD1; CDR3 DNA: TGTGCCAGCAGCGCCGGGACAGGGGGGAAAGGCGATTCACCCCTCCACTTT; CDR3 protein: CASSAGTGGKGDSPLHF
clone size: NA; V gene: TRBV11-2; J gene: TRBJ1-1; D gene: NA; CDR3 DNA: TGTGCCAGCAGCTTAGGACTGAACACTAAAGCTTTCTTT; CDR3 protein: CASSLGLNTKAFF
clone size: NA; V gene: TRBV21-1; J gene: TRBJ2-1; D gene: NA; CDR3 DNA: TGTGCCAGCAGCAACGGTCCCCGAAAACTAGGATGGCTCTACAATGAGCAGTTCTTC; CDR3 protein: CASSNGPRKLGWLYNEQFF
clone size: NA; V gene: TRBV28; J gene: TRBJ1-5; D gene: TRBD1; CDR3 DNA: TGTGCCAGCAGTTTATCCCCACGAGCAGGGGGCGTTTTAGGTAGCAATCAGCCCCAGCATTTT; CDR3 protein: CASSLSPRAGGVLGSNQPQHF
clone size: NA; V gene: TRBV5-6; J gene: TRBJ2-3; D gene: TRBD2; CDR3 DNA: TGTGCCAGCAGCTTGGTTGCGGGAGGGGCAGATACGCAGTATTTT; CDR3 protein: CASSLVAGGADTQYF
clone size: NA; V gene: TRBV11-2; J gene: TRBJ1-3; D gene: TRBD1; CDR3 DNA: TGTGCCAGCAGCTGGACAGGGCGAGAAAACACCATATATTTT; CDR3 protein: CASSWTGRENTIYF
clone size: NA; V gene: TRBV7-9; J gene: TRBJ2-7; D gene: TRBD1; CDR3 DNA: TGTGCCAGCAGCTTAGCCTCTCCCAGGGGGACAGCTCTCGAGGAGCAGTACTTC; CDR3 protein: CASSLASPRGTALEEQYF
clone size: NA; V gene: TRBV28; J gene: TRBJ2-1; D gene: NA; CDR3 DNA: TGTGCCATAGGAGAGAGAGACAATGAGCAGTTCTTC; CDR3 protein: CAIGERDNEQFF
clone size: NA; V gene: TRBV6-5; J gene: TRBJ2-5; D gene: TRBD2; CDR3 DNA: TGTGCCAGCAGTTATCAGGGACGGGGGGGAGAGACCCAGTACTTC; CDR3 protein: CASSYQGRGGETQYF
clone size: NA; V gene: TRBV11-3; J gene: TRBJ2-7; D gene: NA; CDR3 DNA: TGTGCCAGCAGGGTGGAGGGAGCCTTGGAGCAGTACTTC; CDR3 protein: CASRVEGALEQYF
clone size: NA; V gene: TRBV29-1; J gene: TRBJ1-6; D gene: NA; CDR3 DNA: TGCAGCGTTGAAGTGGGAGGGAATTCACCCCTCCACTTT; CDR3 protein: CSVEVGGNSPLHF
clone size: NA; V gene: TRBV27; J gene: TRBJ1-6; D gene: NA; CDR3 DNA: TGTGCCAGCAGTTCCCACAGACAGCCAGAAATCTCACCCCTCCACTTT; CDR3 protein: CASSSHRQPEISPLHF
clone size: NA; V gene: TRBV30; J gene: TRBJ1-5; D gene: NA; CDR3 DNA: TGTGCCTGGAGTGTAGGCCAGGGGAATCAGCCCCAGCATTTT; CDR3 protein: CAWSVGQGNQPQHF
clone size: NA; V gene: TRBV6-1; J gene: TRBJ2-1; D gene: TRBD2; CDR3 DNA: TGTGCCAGCAGCGGGGGGGCCTTGAATGAGCAGTTCTTC; CDR3 protein: CASSGGALNEQFF
clone size: NA; V gene: TRBV7-2; J gene: TRBJ1-3; D gene: TRBD1; CDR3 DNA: TGTGCCAGCAGCGGACAGGGGACTGGAAACACCATATATTTT; CDR3 protein: CASSGQGTGNTIYF
clone size: NA; V gene: TRBV6-6; J gene: TRBJ1-4; D gene: TRBD1; CDR3 DNA: TGTGCCAGCAGTTCGACAGGGGCAACTAATGAAAAACTGTTTTTT; CDR3 protein: CASSSTGATNEKLFF
clone size: NA; V gene: TRBV5-1; J gene: TRBJ2-7; D gene: TRBD2; CDR3 DNA: TGCGCCAGCAGCAGGAGGCTAGCGGGGGCCTCCTACGAGCAGTACTTC; CDR3 protein: CASSRRLAGASYEQYF
clone size: NA; V gene: TRBV27; J gene: TRBJ1-2; D gene: NA; CDR3 DNA: TGTGCCAGCAGTGTAGCCGGGTTAGGTGGCTACACCTTC; CDR3 protein: CASSVAGLGGYTF
clone size: NA; V gene: TRBV5-1; J gene: TRBJ1-2; D gene: TRBD1; CDR3 DNA: TGCGCCAGCAGCCAGGGACAGGGAGGTAATCGCTATGGCTACACCTTC; CDR3 protein: CASSQGQGGNRYGYTF
clone size: NA; V gene: TRBV11-2; J gene: TRBJ2-5; D gene: TRBD1; CDR3 DNA: TGTGCCAGCAGAGGGACAGGGCTACAAGAGACCCAGTACTTC; CDR3 protein: CASRGTGLQETQYF
clone size: NA; V gene: TRBV14; J gene: TRBJ2-1; D gene: TRBD2; CDR3 DNA: TGTGCCAGCAGCCACCTCGGGGGGGGACCTTGGAATGAGCAGTTCTTC; CDR3 protein: CASSHLGGGPWNEQFF
clone size: NA; V gene: TRBV14; J gene: TRBJ2-7; D gene: NA; CDR3 DNA: TGTGCCAGCAGCCGCCCCTCCCGGCAGGGGTTCGACGAGCAGTACTTC; CDR3 protein: CASSRPSRQGFDEQYF
clone size: NA; V gene: TRBV29-1; J gene: TRBJ1-2; D gene: NA; CDR3 DNA: TGCAGCGTTGAAGATCCCCCAGGGCCAGGCGGCTATGGCTACACCTTC; CDR3 protein: CSVEDPPGPGGYGYTF
clone size: NA; V gene: TRBV6-1; J gene: TRBJ2-1; D gene: NA; CDR3 DNA: TGTGCCAGCAGTGAAAGAGGTGAACCCCTTAGACCTTACAATGAGCAGTTCTTC; CDR3 protein: CASSERGEPLRPYNEQFF
clone size: NA; V gene: TRBV6-5; J gene: TRBJ2-3; D gene: NA; CDR3 DNA: TGTGCCAGCAGTTTGGAGAGGACAGATACGCAGTATTTT; CDR3 protein: CASSLERTDTQYF
clone size: few; V gene: TRBV4-2; J gene: TRBJ1-2; D gene: NA; CDR3 DNA: TGTGCCAGCAGCCAAGATCAGAGGGGGTATGGCTACACCTTC; CDR3 protein: CASSQDQRGYGYTF
clone size: NA; V gene: TRBV4-3; J gene: TRBJ2-7; D gene: NA; CDR3 DNA: TGCGCCAGCAGCCAAGAGATGAGGGGGGGAGAGCAGTACTTC; CDR3 protein: CASSQEMRGGEQYF
clone size: few; V gene: TRBV18; J gene: TRBJ2-1; D gene: TRBD2; CDR3 DNA: TGTGCCAGCTCACTAGCGGGGGGGTCCTACAATGAGCAGTTCTTC; CDR3 protein: CASSLAGGSYNEQFF
clone size: NA; V gene: TRBV4-3; J gene: TRBJ1-2; D gene: TRBD1; CDR3 DNA: TGCGCCAGCAGCCAGCCGGGACAGGGAGACTATGGCTACACCTTC; CDR3 protein: CASSQPGQGDYGYTF
clone size: once; V gene: TRBV2; J gene: TRBJ2-7; D gene: TRBD1; CDR3 DNA: TGTGCCGGGCGGGACAGGGGGCCGGGGCAGTACTTC; CDR3 protein: CAGRDRGPGQYF
clone size: NA; V gene: TRBV4-2; J gene: TRBJ2-5; D gene: NA; CDR3 DNA: TGTGCCAGCAGCCGGCTCCCCGGGGAAGTGCGAGAGACCCAGTACTTC; CDR3 protein: CASSRLPGEVRETQYF
clone size: NA; V gene: TRBV6-1; J gene: TRBJ2-7; D gene: TRBD1; CDR3 DNA: TGTGCCACCGGACAGGGGGCGGCCGAGCAGTACTTC; CDR3 protein: CATGQGAAEQYF
clone size: NA; V gene: TRBV5-1; J gene: TRBJ2-7; D gene: TRBD2; CDR3 DNA: TGCGCCAGCAGCCACGGGACTAGTCTGTACGAGCAGTACTTC; CDR3 protein: CASSHGTSLYEQYF
clone size: NA; V gene: TRBV28; J gene: TRBJ1-2; D gene: TRBD1; CDR3 DNA: TGTGCCAGCAGTTTCCCCGGGACAGGGGAGGATGGCTACACCTTC; CDR3 protein: CASSFPGTGEDGYTF
clone size: NA; V gene: TRBV7-7; J gene: TRBJ2-7; D gene: NA; CDR3 DNA: TGTGCCAGCAGCCATGCGGGGCTAGCCTACGAGCAGTACTTC; CDR3 protein: CASSHAGLAYEQYF
clone size: NA; V gene: TRBV4-3; J gene: TRBJ2-3; D gene: NA; CDR3 DNA: TGCGCCAGCAGCCAAGGGGAGCAGCTAATCAAAGATACGCAGTATTTT; CDR3 protein: CASSQGEQLIKDTQYF
clone size: NA; V gene: TRBV5-8; J gene: TRBJ1-2; D gene: TRBD1; CDR3 DNA: TGTGCCAGCAGCCTGCGGACAGGGGTGCGACGGGGCTACACCTTC; CDR3 protein: CASSLRTGVRRGYTF
clone size: few; V gene: TRBV7-2; J gene: TRBJ2-4; D gene: TRBD1; CDR3 DNA: TGTGCCAGCAGCTCCAGGGACAGGGACATTCAGTACTTC; CDR3 protein: CASSSRDRDIQYF
clone size: few; V gene: TRBV7-2; J gene: TRBJ2-3; D gene: TRBD2; CDR3 DNA: TGTGCCAGCAGCTTAGTAGCGGGGGGGCAGACAGATACGCAGTATTTT; CDR3 protein: CASSLVAGGQTDTQYF
clone size: few; V gene: TRBV5-3; J gene: TRBJ2-1; D gene: TRBD2; CDR3 DNA: TGTGCCAGAAGCTTGGCGGGGCGGGGGTACAATGAGCAGTTCTTC; CDR3 protein: CARSLAGRGYNEQFF
clone size: NA; V gene: TRBV9; J gene: TRBJ2-1; D gene: NA; CDR3 DNA: TGTGCCAGCAGCGTAGCTACGTCAGGGCCGGTGTACAATGAGCAGTTCTTC; CDR3 protein: CASSVATSGPVYNEQFF
clone size: NA; V gene: TRBV7-2; J gene: TRBJ2-5; D gene: NA; CDR3 DNA: TGTGCCAGCAGCTTAGAGTTTTCAGGGGAGACCCAGTACTTC; CDR3 protein: CASSLEFSGETQYF
clone size: NA; V gene: TRBV5-4; J gene: TRBJ2-5; D gene: TRBD2; CDR3 DNA: TGTGCCAGCAGCCCTAGACTAGCGGGGGGGCAAGAGACCCAGTACTTC; CDR3 protein: CASSPRLAGGQETQYF
clone size: NA; V gene: TRBV18; J gene: TRBJ1-2; D gene: TRBD1; CDR3 DNA: TGTGCCAGCTCGCCTACGGGACAGGGGGATGGCTACACCTTC; CDR3 protein: CASSPTGQGDGYTF